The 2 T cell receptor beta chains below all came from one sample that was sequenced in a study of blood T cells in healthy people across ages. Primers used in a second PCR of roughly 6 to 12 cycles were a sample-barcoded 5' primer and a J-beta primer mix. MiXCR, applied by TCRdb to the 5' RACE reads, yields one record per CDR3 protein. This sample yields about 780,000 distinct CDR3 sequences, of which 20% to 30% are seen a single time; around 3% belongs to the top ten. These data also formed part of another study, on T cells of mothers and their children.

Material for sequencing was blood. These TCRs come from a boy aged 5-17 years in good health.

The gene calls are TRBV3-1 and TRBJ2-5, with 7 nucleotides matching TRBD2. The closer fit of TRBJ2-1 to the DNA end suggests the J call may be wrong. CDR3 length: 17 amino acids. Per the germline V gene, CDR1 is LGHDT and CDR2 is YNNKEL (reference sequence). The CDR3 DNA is TGTGCCAGCAGCCAAAGTTTCGCAGCGCCGGGGGGAAATGAGCAGTTCTTC. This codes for CASSQSFAAPGGNEQFF.

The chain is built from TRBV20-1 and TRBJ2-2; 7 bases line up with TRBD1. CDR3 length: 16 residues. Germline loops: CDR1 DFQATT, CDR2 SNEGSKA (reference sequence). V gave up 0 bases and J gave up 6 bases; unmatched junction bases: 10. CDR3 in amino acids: CSARDRQGRCSGELFF. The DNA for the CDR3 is TGCAGTGCTAGAGATCGACAGGGTCGTTGTTCCGGGGAGCTGTTTTTT.